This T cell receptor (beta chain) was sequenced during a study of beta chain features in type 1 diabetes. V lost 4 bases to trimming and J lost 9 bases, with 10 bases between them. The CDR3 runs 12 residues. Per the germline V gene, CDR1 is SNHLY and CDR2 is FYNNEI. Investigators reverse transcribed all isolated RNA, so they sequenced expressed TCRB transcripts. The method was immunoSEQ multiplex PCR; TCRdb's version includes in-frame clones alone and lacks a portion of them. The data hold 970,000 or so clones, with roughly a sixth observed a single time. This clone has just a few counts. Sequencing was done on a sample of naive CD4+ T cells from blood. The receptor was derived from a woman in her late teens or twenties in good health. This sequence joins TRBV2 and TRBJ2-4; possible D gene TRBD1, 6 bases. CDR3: CASSVQGSIQYF. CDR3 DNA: TGTGCCAGCAGTGTTCAGGGGAGCATTCAGTACTTC.